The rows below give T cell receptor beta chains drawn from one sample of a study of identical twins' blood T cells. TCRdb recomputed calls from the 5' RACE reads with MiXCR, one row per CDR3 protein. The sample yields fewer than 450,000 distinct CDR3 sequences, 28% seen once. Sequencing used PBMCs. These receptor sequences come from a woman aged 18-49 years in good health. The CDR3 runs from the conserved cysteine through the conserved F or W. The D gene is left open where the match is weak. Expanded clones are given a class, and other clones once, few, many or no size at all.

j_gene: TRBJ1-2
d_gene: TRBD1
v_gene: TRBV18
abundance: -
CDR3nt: TGTGCCAGCTCACCACAGGGGGCAGTTTTCTATGGCTACACCTTC
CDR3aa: CASSPQGAVFYGYTF

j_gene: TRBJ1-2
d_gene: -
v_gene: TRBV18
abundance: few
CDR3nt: TGTGCCAGCTCACCATACGGAACCTATGGCTACACCTTC
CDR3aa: CASSPYGTYGYTF

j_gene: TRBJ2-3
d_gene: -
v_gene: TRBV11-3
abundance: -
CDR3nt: TGTGCCAGCAGCGCGCTAGCTTCTTCCACAGATACGCAGTATTTT
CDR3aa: CASSALASSTDTQYF

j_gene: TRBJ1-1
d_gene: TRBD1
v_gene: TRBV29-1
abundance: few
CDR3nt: TGCAGCGTGTTCCGGGACAGGGAACGTGCTTTCTTT
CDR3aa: CSVFRDRERAFF

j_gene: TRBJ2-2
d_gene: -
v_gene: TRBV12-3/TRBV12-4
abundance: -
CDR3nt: TGTGCCAGCAGCCCTGGGGTACAAAGCAGAGGGGAGCTGTTTTTT
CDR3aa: CASSPGVQSRGELFF

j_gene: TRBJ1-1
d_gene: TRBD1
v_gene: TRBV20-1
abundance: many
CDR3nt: TGCAGTGCTAGAGCTTCGACAGGGGCAGCCACTGAAGCTTTCTTT
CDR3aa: CSARASTGAATEAFF

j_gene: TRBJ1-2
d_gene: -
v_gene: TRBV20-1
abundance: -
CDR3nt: TGCAGTGCTAGAGATCGGCGGCAGGTCTATGGCTACACCTTC
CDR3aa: CSARDRRQVYGYTF

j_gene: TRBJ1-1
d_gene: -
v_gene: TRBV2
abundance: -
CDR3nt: TGTGCCAGCAGTAAAATAGACAGCATAGAGGGGGCTTTCTTT
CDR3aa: CASSKIDSIEGAFF

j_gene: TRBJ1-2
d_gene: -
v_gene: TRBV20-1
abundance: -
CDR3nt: TGCAGTGCTAGGGCCACAGGGTCGGGAGGCTACACCTTC
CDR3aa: CSARATGSGGYTF

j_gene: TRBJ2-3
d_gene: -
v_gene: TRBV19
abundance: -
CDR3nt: TGTGCCAGTAGTATGGAGGGCACAGATACGCAGTATTTT
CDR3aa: CASSMEGTDTQYF

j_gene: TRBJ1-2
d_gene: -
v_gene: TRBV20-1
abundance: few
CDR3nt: TGCAGTGCTAGAGATGTTGGCCTTTCTAACTATGGCTACACCTTC
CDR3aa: CSARDVGLSNYGYTF

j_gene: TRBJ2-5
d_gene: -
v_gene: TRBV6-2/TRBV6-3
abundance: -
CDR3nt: TGTGCCAGCAGTGACCGCACCGACAGGTTTGAGACCCAGTACTTC
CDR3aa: CASSDRTDRFETQYF

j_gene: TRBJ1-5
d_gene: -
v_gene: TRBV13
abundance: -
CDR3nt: TGTGCCAGCAGTTTGGGAGGTCTGGAGCCCCAGCATTTT
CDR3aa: CASSLGGLEPQHF

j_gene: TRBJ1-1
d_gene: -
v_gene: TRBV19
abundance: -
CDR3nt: TGTGCCAGTAGTATGAACATAGGTCGAATGGAAGCTGTCTTT
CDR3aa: CASSMNIGRMEAVF

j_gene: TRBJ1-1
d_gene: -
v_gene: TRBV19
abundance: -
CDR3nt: TGTGCCAGTAGTATCGGCGGGGGTCTACCTGAAGCTTTCTTT
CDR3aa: CASSIGGGLPEAFF

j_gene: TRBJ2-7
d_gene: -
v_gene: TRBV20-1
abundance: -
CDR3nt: TGCAGTGCTAGAGATCTCAGGCTGATGGACTACGAGCAGTACTTC
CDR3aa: CSARDLRLMDYEQYF

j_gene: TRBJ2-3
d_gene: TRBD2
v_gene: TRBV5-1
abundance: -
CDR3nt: TGCGCCAGCAGCTCCACGGGGGGAAGATTCACAGATACGCAGTATTTT
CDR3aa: CASSSTGGRFTDTQYF

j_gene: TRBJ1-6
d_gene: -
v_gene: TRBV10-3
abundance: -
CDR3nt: TGTGCCGTCAGTGAGTCGAGGGAGGAACCCCTCCACTTT
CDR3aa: CAVSESREEPLHF

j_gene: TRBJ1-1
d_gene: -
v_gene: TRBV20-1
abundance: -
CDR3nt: TGCAGTGCGGCGAAGGGGAAAGGCACGGCTTTCTTT
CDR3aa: CSAAKGKGTAFF

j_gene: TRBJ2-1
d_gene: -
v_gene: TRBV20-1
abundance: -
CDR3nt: TGCAGTGCTAGGGCATCACCCTGGGAGCAGTTCTTC
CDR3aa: CSARASPWEQFF

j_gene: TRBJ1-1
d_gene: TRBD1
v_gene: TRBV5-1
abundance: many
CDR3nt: TGTGCCAGCAGTTTGCAGGGGGGGGACACTGAAGCTTTCTTT
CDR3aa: CASSLQGGDTEAFF

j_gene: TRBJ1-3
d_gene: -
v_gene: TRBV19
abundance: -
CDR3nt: TGTGCCAGTGCCAACGATCCTCTCCAGGTAAACTCTGGAAACACCATATATTTT
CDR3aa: CASANDPLQVNSGNTIYF

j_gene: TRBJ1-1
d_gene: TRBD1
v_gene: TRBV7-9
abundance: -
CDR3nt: TGTGCCAGCAGCTCGGGACAGGTAGCTTTCTTT
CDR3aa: CASSSGQVAFF

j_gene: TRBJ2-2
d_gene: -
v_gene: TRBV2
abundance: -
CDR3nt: TGTGCCAGCAGTGGACTAGTCGACGGGGAGCTGTTTTTT
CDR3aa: CASSGLVDGELFF

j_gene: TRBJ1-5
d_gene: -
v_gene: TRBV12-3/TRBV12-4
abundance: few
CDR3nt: TGTGCCAGCAATTACCAGGGTAGCAATCAGCCCCAGCATTTT
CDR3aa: CASNYQGSNQPQHF

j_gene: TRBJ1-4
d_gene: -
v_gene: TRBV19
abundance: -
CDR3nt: TGTGCCAGTACCGCTTATTGGGAGGAAAAACTGTTTTTT
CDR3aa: CASTAYWEEKLFF

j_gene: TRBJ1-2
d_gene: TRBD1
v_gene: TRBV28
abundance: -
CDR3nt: TGTGCCAGCAGTTTCTGGACAGGGACGTACTATGGCTACACCTTC
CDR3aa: CASSFWTGTYYGYTF

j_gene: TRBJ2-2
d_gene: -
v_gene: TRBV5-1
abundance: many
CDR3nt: TGCGCCAGCAGCCAAAATTCGAACACCGGGGAGCTGTTTTTT
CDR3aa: CASSQNSNTGELFF

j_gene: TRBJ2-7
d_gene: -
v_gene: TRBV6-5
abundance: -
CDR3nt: TGTGCCAGCAGATTAGGGACGAGCTCCTACGAGCAGTACTTC
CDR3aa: CASRLGTSSYEQYF

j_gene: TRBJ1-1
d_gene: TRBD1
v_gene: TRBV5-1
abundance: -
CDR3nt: TGCGCCACCACAGTGGGGACAGACCAGAACACTGAAGCTTTCTTT
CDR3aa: CATTVGTDQNTEAFF

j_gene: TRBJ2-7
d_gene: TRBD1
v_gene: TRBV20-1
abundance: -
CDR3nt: TGCAGTGCCGCGGGACAGGGGCAGCAGTACTTC
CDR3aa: CSAAGQGQQYF

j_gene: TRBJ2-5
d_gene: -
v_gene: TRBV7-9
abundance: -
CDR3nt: TGTGCCAGCAGTTTTCACGAGACCCAGTACTTC
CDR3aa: CASSFHETQYF

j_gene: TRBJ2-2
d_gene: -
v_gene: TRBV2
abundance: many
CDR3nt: TGTGCCAGCAATTTTGCTTCCGGGGAGCTGTTTTTT
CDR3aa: CASNFASGELFF

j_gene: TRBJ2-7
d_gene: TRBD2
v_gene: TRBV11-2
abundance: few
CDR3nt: TGTGCCAGCAGCTTATCGGGAGGGGAAGGCTACGAGCAGTACTTC
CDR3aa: CASSLSGGEGYEQYF

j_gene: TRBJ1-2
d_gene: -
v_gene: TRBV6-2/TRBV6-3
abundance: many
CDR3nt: TGTGCCAGCAGTTACCGGACGGACCCGACTACCTATTATGGCTACACCTTC
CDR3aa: CASSYRTDPTTYYGYTF

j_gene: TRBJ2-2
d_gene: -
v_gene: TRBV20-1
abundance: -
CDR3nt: TGCAGTGCTAGCTACCGGGAAACCACCGGGGAGCTGTTTTTT
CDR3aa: CSASYRETTGELFF

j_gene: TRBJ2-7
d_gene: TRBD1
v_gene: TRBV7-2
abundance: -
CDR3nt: TGTGCCAGCAGCTTAACAACGACAGGGCTCTCCTACGAGCAGTACTTC
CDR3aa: CASSLTTTGLSYEQYF

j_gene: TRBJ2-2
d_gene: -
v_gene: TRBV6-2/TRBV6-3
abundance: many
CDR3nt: TGTGCCAGCAGTGTTGAGATAAACACCGGGGAGCTGTTTTTT
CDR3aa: CASSVEINTGELFF

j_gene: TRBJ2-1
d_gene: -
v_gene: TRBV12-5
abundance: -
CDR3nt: TGTGCTAGCGAGCGGACAGTCTCCTACAATGAGCAGTTCTTC
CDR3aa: CASERTVSYNEQFF

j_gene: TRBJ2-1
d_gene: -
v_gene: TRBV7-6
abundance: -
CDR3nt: TGTGCCAGCAGCTTATATCGCGGGGATAATGAGCAGTTCTTC
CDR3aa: CASSLYRGDNEQFF

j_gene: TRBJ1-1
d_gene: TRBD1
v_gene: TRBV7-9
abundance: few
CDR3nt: TGTGCCAGTCAAACATCCAGGGGGCGCGTGGTCACTGAAGCTTTCTTT
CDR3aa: CASQTSRGRVVTEAFF

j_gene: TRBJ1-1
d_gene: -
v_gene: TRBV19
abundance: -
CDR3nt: TGTGCCAGTAGTATAACGGACCCGAACACTGAAGCTTTCTTT
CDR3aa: CASSITDPNTEAFF

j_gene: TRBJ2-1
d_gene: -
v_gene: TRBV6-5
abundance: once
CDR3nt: TGTGCCAGCAGTTACCCGGAAAAAATCGATGAGCAGTTCTTC
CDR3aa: CASSYPEKIDEQFF

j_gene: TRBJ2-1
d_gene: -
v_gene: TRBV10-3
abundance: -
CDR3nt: TGTGCCATCACCAAGGGGCCCGGGAATTACAATGAGCAGTTCTTC
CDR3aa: CAITKGPGNYNEQFF

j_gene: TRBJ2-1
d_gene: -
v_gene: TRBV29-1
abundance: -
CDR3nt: TGCAGCCTCCTCTTTAGGTCGGGCGTAACCTACAATGAGCAGTTCTTC
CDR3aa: CSLLFRSGVTYNEQFF

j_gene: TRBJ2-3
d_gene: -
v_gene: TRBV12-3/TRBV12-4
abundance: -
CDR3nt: TGTGCCAGCAGCTTCGCGCGGGGCCGACATACGCAGTATTTT
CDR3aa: CASSFARGRHTQYF

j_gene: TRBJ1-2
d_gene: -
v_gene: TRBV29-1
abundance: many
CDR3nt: TGCAGCGTTGAGGGACTGCATGGCTACACCTTC
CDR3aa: CSVEGLHGYTF

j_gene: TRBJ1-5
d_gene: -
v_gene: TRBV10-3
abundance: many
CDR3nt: TGTGCCATCAGTGCCAGCACCAATCAGCCCCAGCATTTT
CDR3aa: CAISASTNQPQHF

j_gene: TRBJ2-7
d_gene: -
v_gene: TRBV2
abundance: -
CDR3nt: TGTGCCAGCTCTATAGGCTCCGAGCAGTACTTC
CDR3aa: CASSIGSEQYF

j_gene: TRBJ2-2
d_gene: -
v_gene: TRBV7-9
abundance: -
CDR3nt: TGTGCCAGCAGCTTAAGAACTACCGGGGAGCTGTTTTTT
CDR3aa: CASSLRTTGELFF

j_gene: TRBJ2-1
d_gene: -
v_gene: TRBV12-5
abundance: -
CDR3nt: TGTGCTAGTGGTTTGGTAGTGGATGAGCAGTTCTTC
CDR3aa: CASGLVVDEQFF

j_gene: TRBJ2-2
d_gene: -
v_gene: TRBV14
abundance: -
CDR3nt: TGTGCCAGCAGCGGATCGGGAACCCACACCGGGGAGCTGTTTTTT
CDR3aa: CASSGSGTHTGELFF

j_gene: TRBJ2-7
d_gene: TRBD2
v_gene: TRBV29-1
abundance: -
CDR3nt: TGCAGCGTGGGGAGGGTACGGGGCTCCTACGAGCAGTACTTC
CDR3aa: CSVGRVRGSYEQYF